The 7 T cell receptor beta chains below were found in one sample sequenced in a study of identifying expanded T cells in peripheral blood. Measured with immunoSEQ multiplex PCR; TCRdb has only the in-frame clones, and not every one. The repertoire holds tens of thousands of clones, with approximately 90% as singletons. Sequencing was performed on blood. All receptors derive from a person between 18 and 75 years old in good health.

This clone showed up just a few times. The J gene is TRBJ1-6, the V gene TRBV2, with D perhaps TRBD1 (6 bases). This CDR3 has 14 residues. Trimming shortened V by 5 bases and J by 9 bases, and 14 bases separated the two germline ends. Per germline, CDR1 SNHLY and CDR2 FYNNEI. Written as DNA, the CDR3 is TGTGCCAGCAGTCAGGGGCGTGCGTCTTCACCCCTCCACTTT. Translation: CASSQGRASSPLHF.

The chain employs TRBV6-5 and TRBJ1-1; no reliable D call. The CDR3 runs to 13 residues. Germline values: CDR1 MNHEY, CDR2 SVGAGI. Trimming stripped 5 bases from V and 3 bases from J, with 10 bases between. CDR3 protein: CASSPDPYTEAFF. The CDR3 nucleotides read TGTGCCAGCAGTCCGGACCCCTACACTGAAGCTTTCTTT.

The table lists this clone with a few counts. The genes are TRBV30 and TRBJ1-3; no clear D gene. V lost 3 bases and J lost 3, with 12 bases in between. The germline CDR1 and CDR2 sequences are GTSNPN and SVGIG (reference sequence). The CDR3 extends over 14 amino acids. For the CDR3, the DNA is TGTGCCTGGAGGCGGGGAGCGGGTGGAAACACCATATATTTT. This translates into CAWRRGAGGNTIYF.

The J gene is TRBJ1-2, the V gene TRBV2; tentative D call: TRBD1 (6 bases). This CDR3 is built from 15 residues. CDR1 SNHLY and CDR2 FYNNEI come from the germline V gene. The ends were cut back, 9 bases at V and 7 bases at J, with 24 bases in the middle. The CDR3 sequence is CARREGVVKISGYTF. CDR3 sequence (DNA): TGTGCCAGACGTGAGGGGGTGGTAAAGATAAGTGGCTACACCTTC. Filled out from reference TRBV2 and TRBJ1-2, the complete variable domain reads EPEVTQTPSHQVTQMGQEVILRCVPISNHLYFYWYRQILGQKVEFLVSFYNNEISEKSEIFDDQFSVERPDGSNFTLKIRSTKLEDSAMYFCARREGVVKISGYTFGSGTRLTVV.

The sample holds a few counts of this clone. The rearrangement uses TRBV6-5 and TRBJ2-5, with TRBD2 as a possible D gene (7 bases). The CDR3 sequence is 15 residues long. Germline values: CDR1 MNHEY, CDR2 SVGAGI. Trimming stripped 0 bases from V and 2 bases from J, with 10 bases between. The CDR3 protein is CASSYSEGGQETQYF. CDR3 coding DNA: TGTGCCAGCAGTTACTCGGAGGGGGGGCAAGAGACCCAGTACTTC.

J is TRBJ1-2 and V is TRBV5-1; D is uncertain. The CDR3 extends over 15 amino acids. Trimming stripped 4 bases from V and 0 bases from J, with 13 bases between. CDR1 SGHRS and CDR2 YFSETQ come from the germline V gene. CDR3 nucleotide sequence: TGCGCCAGCAGCCTGGTGTTTGGAGCTAACTATGGCTACACCTTC. The encoded protein is CASSLVFGANYGYTF.

The V call is TRBV2, the J call TRBJ2-1; unclear D gene. CDR1 is SNHLY and CDR2 is FYNNEI in the germline V gene. The V gene lost 7 bases and the J gene lost 3 bases, with 10 bases spanning the gap. The CDR3 loop spans 13 amino acids. CDR3 loop: CASKRELYNEQFF. For the CDR3, the DNA is TGTGCCAGCAAGAGAGAACTCTACAATGAGCAGTTCTTC. The variable domain in full, with the rest retrieved from reference TRBV2 and TRBJ2-1, is EPEVTQTPSHQVTQMGQEVILRCVPISNHLYFYWYRQILGQKVEFLVSFYNNEISEKSEIFDDQFSVERPDGSNFTLKIRSTKLEDSAMYFCASKRELYNEQFFGPGTRLTVL.